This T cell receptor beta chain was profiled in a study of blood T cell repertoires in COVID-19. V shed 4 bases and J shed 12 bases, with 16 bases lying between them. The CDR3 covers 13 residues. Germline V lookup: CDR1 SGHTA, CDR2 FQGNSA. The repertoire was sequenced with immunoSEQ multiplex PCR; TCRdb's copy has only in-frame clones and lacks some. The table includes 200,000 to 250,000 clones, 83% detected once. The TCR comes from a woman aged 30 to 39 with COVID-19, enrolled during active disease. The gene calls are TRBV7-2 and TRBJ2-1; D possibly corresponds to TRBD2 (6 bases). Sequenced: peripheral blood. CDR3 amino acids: CASSSTWYGGQFF. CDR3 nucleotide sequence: TGTGCCAGCAGCTCGACGTGGTACGGGGGGCAGTTCTTC.